These 32 T cell receptor beta chains were sequenced from one sample in a study of blood T cell repertoires in COVID-19. Profiling relied on immunoSEQ multiplex PCR, and the TCRdb table lists in-frame clones only, not all of them. The sample includes fewer than 15,000 clones, more than 75% of them seen just once. The source material was peripheral blood. Receptors originate from a human donor in a cohort sampled during active COVID-19.

The V gene is TRBV4-1, the J gene TRBJ1-1; D call uncertain. V dropped 2 bases and J dropped 2 bases, with 9 bases sitting between them. The CDR3 spans 14 residues. In germline, CDR1 is MGHRA, CDR2 YSYEKL. In DNA, the CDR3 is TGCGCCAGCAGCCAAAGGAGTACAAACACTGAAGCTTTCTTT. It codes for CASSQRSTNTEAFF.

The chain recombines TRBV4-2 with TRBJ2-5; 14 positions match TRBD2. The CDR3 consists of 23 residues. CDR1 and CDR2 from the germline V gene are LGHNA and YNFKEQ. Trimming at V came to 3 bases and at J to 1 base, leaving 22 bases not matched to a gene. CDR3 DNA: TGTGCCAGCAGCCACCCCCCCGGGACAGGGGGCAAGACTAGCGGGGGGGCCCAAGAGACCCAGTACTTC. Protein: CASSHPPGTGGKTSGGAQETQYF.

The J gene is TRBJ1-5, the V gene TRBV6-2 or TRBV6-3; 9 bases line up with TRBD1. The V segment lost 5 bases and the J segment 4 bases; nucleotides outside the gene matches: 6. The CDR3 spans 15 residues. Germline V gene sequence: CDR1 MNHEY, CDR2 SVGEGT. CDR3 bases: TGTGCCAGCAGTCGATTCGACAGGGGGAATCAGCCCCAGCATTTT. Protein: CASSRFDRGNQPQHF.

The rearrangement links TRBV6-2 or TRBV6-3 to TRBJ1-5; 7 bases are a match to TRBD1. CDR1 is MNHEY and CDR2 is SVGEGT in the germline V gene. The CDR3 contains 16 residues. The V segment lost 2 bases and the J segment 6 bases; nucleotides outside the gene matches: 10. The CDR3 here is CASSYRGQGVPQPQHF. In DNA, the CDR3 is TGTGCCAGCAGTTACCGCGGCCAGGGGGTACCTCAGCCCCAGCATTTT.

V usage is TRBV4-2 and J usage is TRBJ1-5; 8 bases map to TRBD1. CDR3 size: 15 residues. From germline, CDR1 is LGHNA and CDR2 YNFKEQ. V was clipped by 0 bases and J by 5 bases; unmatched bases: 3. The CDR3 DNA reads as TGTGCCAGCAGCCAAGATTCGGACAGGGATCAGCCCCAGCATTTT. Residues: CASSQDSDRDQPQHF.

For this clone: One end of the junction is discordant with germline, which a read error may explain. V and J are TRBV5-1 and TRBJ2-1, with 8 nucleotides matching TRBD2. The CDR3 extends over 15 amino acids. Germline V gene lookup returns CDR1 SGHRS and CDR2 YFSETQ. The CDR3 here is CARSGAGGGRSEQFF. Here the CDR3 DNA reads TGCGCCCGCAGCGGGGCCGGGGGGGGCCGGAGTGAGCAGTTCTTC.

The chain has TRBV20-1 and TRBJ2-7, with TRBD2 matching 13 bases. The CDR3 sequence is 15 residues long. J lost 7 bases, V lost 3 bases, and 9 bases had no gene match. Germline V CDR1 and CDR2: DFQATT, SNEGSKA (reference sequence). CDR3 sequence: CSASKTSGGRWEQYF. The CDR3 DNA reads as TGCAGTGCTAGTAAGACTAGCGGGGGGCGCTGGGAGCAGTACTTC.

This clone occurred once. The gene calls are TRBV15 and TRBJ1-4; D uncertain. The germline gives CDR1 LNHNV, CDR2 YYDKDF (reference sequence). CDR3 size: 15 residues. The V end was cut by 3 bases, the J end by 7 bases, with 15 bases between. CDR3 in amino acids: CATSSRKELGEKLFF. The CDR3, as DNA: TGTGCCACCAGCAGCAGGAAGGAACTGGGTGAAAAACTGTTTTTT.

This chain uses TRBV15 with TRBJ1-3; 7 bases align to TRBD1. Trimming cost V 3 bases and J 7 bases; bases outside gene matches: 3. The CDR3 consists of 13 residues. Germline values: CDR1 LNHNV, CDR2 YYDKDF (reference sequence). The CDR3 loop is CATSSTTGNTIYF. CDR3 sequence (DNA): TGTGCCACCAGCAGCACGACAGGGAACACCATATATTTT.

The gene calls are TRBV12-5 and TRBJ2-1; possible D gene TRBD1, 7 bases. There are 15 residues in the CDR3. V was clipped by 4 bases and J by 10 bases, with 20 bases between them. From germline, CDR1 is LGHNT and CDR2 FRNRAP. The CDR3 sequence is CASGSPRQGGREQFF. CDR3 DNA: TGTGCTAGTGGTTCCCCCCGACAGGGAGGTCGCGAGCAGTTCTTC.

This rearrangement joins TRBV5-1 to TRBJ1-1; no clear D. The V end was cut by 0 bases, the J end by 4 bases, with 13 bases between. The CDR3 has 15 residues. Germline CDR1 and CDR2: SGHRS and YFSETQ. This CDR3 is CASSLAAGGGTEAFF. Here the CDR3 DNA reads TGCGCCAGCAGCTTGGCCGCGGGAGGTGGCACTGAAGCTTTCTTT.

The J gene is TRBJ2-1, the V gene TRBV7-2; 8 bases match TRBD2. The junction had 5 bases not matched to a gene; V was cut back by 3 bases and J by 4 bases. Germline V lookup: CDR1 SGHTA, CDR2 FQGNSA. The CDR3 extends over 15 amino acids. For the CDR3, the DNA is TGTGCCAGCAGCTTGGGCGGGGGGCATTACAATGAGCAGTTCTTC. This gives the protein CASSLGGGHYNEQFF.

The chain joins TRBV10-3 to TRBJ1-2; D is unresolved. V lost 1 base, J lost 0 bases, and 9 bases lay in between. This CDR3 contains 15 residues. Germline lookup yields CDR1 ENHRY and CDR2 SYGVKD. CDR3 residues: CAISEFVGANYGYTF. Written as DNA, the CDR3 is TGTGCCATCAGTGAGTTTGTAGGAGCTAACTATGGCTACACCTTC.

The CDR3 here is CASSQWTGGSYEQYF. The CDR3 DNA reads as TGCGCCAGCAGCCAGTGGACAGGGGGCTCCTACGAGCAGTACTTC. The V gene is TRBV4-3, the J gene TRBJ2-7, with 10 bases fitting TRBD1. This CDR3 contains 15 residues. The germline CDR1 and CDR2 sequences are LGHNA and YSLEER. The J segment lost 0 bases and the V segment lost 3 bases, leaving 2 bases of the junction unmatched.

The V call is TRBV5-4, the J call TRBJ1-2; 9 bases fit TRBD1. The CDR3 contains 14 residues. V shed 0 bases, J shed 4 bases, and the junction held 1 base outside the gene matches. Looked up from germline, CDR1 is SGHNT and CDR2 is YYREEE (reference sequence). DNA of the CDR3: TGTGCCAGCAGCTTGGGGGACAGGGTCTATGGCTACACCTTC. Translated: CASSLGDRVYGYTF.

The chain uses TRBV27 and TRBJ1-1, with 8 nucleotides matching TRBD1. V lost 2 bases to trimming and J lost 1 base; unmatched junction nucleotides: 3. The CDR3 contains 15 residues. CDR1 is MNHEY, CDR2 SMNVEV, per germline (reference sequence). The CDR3 bases are TGTGCCAGCAGTTTACGGCAGGGGGCGAACACTGAAGCTTTCTTT. It encodes CASSLRQGANTEAFF.

This clone was seen just once. The chain links TRBV4-2 to TRBJ1-2, with 8 bases lining up with TRBD1. J was trimmed by 2 bases and V by 4 bases; bases with no gene match: 9. Germline V gene sequence: CDR1 LGHNA, CDR2 YNFKEQ. CDR3 length: 16 amino acids. For the CDR3, the DNA is TGTGCCAGCAGCCTAAGACAGGGGCCGTCGAACTATGGCTACACCTTC. Translating gives CASSLRQGPSNYGYTF.

This chain links TRBV7-8 with TRBJ2-7; the D gene is possibly TRBD1 (6 bases). Germline assignment: CDR1 SGHVS and CDR2 FQNEAQ. The CDR3 sequence is 14 residues long. The V and J ends lost 5 bases and 0 bases respectively, with 11 bases between them. CDR3 DNA sequence: TGTGCCAGCAGCCTGAGGACAGACTCCTACGAGCAGTACTTC. It encodes CASSLRTDSYEQYF.

This clone is a singleton in its sample. The CDR3 nucleotides read TGCGCCAGCAGCCCCCTCCCTACGGCGGGGCAAGAGACCCAGTACTTC. Its protein is CASSPLPTAGQETQYF. V and J are TRBV5-1 and TRBJ2-5; D may be TRBD2 (6 bases). This CDR3 contains 16 residues. Germline V gives CDR1 SGHRS, CDR2 YFSETQ. V was shortened by 4 bases and J by 2 bases, with 18 bases between the two germline ends.

A few counts support this clone. The J gene is TRBJ1-5, the V gene TRBV6-2 or TRBV6-3; D is unclear. Per the germline V gene, CDR1 is MNHEY and CDR2 is SVGEGT. V lost 3 bases, J lost 1 base, and 7 bases lay in between. The CDR3 is made up of 14 amino acids. The CDR3 sequence is CASSYQLSNQPQHF. The CDR3 DNA reads as TGTGCCAGCAGTTATCAACTAAGCAATCAGCCCCAGCATTTT.

As concerns this clone: One end of the junction does not line up with germline, which may come from a read error. The chain joins TRBV3-1 (or the pseudogene TRBV3-2) to TRBJ1-1; TRBD1 matches 7 bases. Germline V lookup: CDR1 LGHDT, CDR2 YNNKEL (reference sequence). The CDR3 sequence is 14 residues long. CDR3 DNA: TGTGCCAGCAGCCAGGAGACTCCCCGGGACAGAAGAATCTTT. As protein: CASSQETPRDRRIF.

The chain is built from TRBV7-2 and TRBJ1-5, with D possibly TRBD1 on 5 matching bases. The CDR3 loop spans 13 amino acids. The germline CDR1 and CDR2 sequences are SGHTA and FQGNSA. With 3 bases removed from V and 4 bases from J, the gap between germline ends came to 7 bases. The CDR3 coding sequence is TGTGCCAGCAGCTTTGGGGGGAATCAGCCCCAGCATTTT. This encodes CASSFGGNQPQHF.

The rearrangement links TRBV6-5 to TRBJ2-5; 9 nucleotides line up with TRBD1. The DNA end is a closer match to TRBJ2-7, so the J assignment may be wrong. The CDR3 loop spans 15 amino acids. The germline V gene has CDR1 MNHEY and CDR2 SVGAGI. Written as DNA, the CDR3 is TGTGCCAGCAGTTCCACAGGGGGCTACTCCTACGAGCAGTACTTC. This translates into CASSSTGGYSYEQYF.

V usage is TRBV5-6 and J usage is TRBJ2-3; possible D gene TRBD2, 6 bases. This CDR3 is built from 13 residues. V shed 6 bases and J shed 1 base, with 9 bases lying between them. Germline CDR1 SGHDT, CDR2 YYEEEE. CDR3 DNA sequence: TGTGCCAGCAATCTAGCGCGCACAGATACGCAGTATTTT. Translated, it gives CASNLARTDTQYF.

The gene calls are TRBV7-2 and TRBJ2-7; TRBD2 matches 7 bases. After removal of 4 bases from V and 0 bases from J, the junction contained 3 bases not matched to a gene. In germline, CDR1 is SGHTA, CDR2 FQGNSA. The CDR3 is made up of 14 amino acids. The CDR3 bases are TGTGCCAGCAGCTGGGGGGGTAGCTCCTACGAGCAGTACTTC. Protein sequence: CASSWGGSSYEQYF.

This clone was seen a few times. The rearrangement joins TRBV4-1 to TRBJ1-5, with TRBD1 matching over 7 bases. The CDR3 covers 15 residues. Losses at the gene ends were 6 bases for V and 0 bases for J; bases not matched to a gene: 5. CDR1 MGHRA and CDR2 YSYEKL come from the germline V gene. In DNA, the CDR3 is TGCGCCAGCAGAAGGACAGGTAATAGCAATCAGCCCCAGCATTTT. This sequence encodes CASRRTGNSNQPQHF.

This chain connects TRBV3-1 (or the pseudogene TRBV3-2) to TRBJ2-2, with D possibly matching TRBD1 (6 bases). Germline CDR1 is LGHDT and CDR2 is YNNKEL (reference sequence). Between the trimmed V and J ends, which lost 4 bases and 7 bases, there was a span of 10 bases. This CDR3 is 13 amino acids long. CDR3 nucleotides: TGTGCCAGCAGCCCACAGGGCGACGGGGAGCTGTTTTTT. Its protein product is CASSPQGDGELFF.

The chain recombines TRBV4-1 with TRBJ2-4; TRBD1 matches 7 bases. This CDR3 has 16 residues. The germline gives CDR1 MGHRA, CDR2 YSYEKL. The ends lost 4 bases at V and 1 base at J; junction bases unmatched: 7. In nucleotides, the CDR3 is TGCGCCAGCAGCCCACGACAGGGCCGGGCCAAAAACATTCAGTACTTC. This codes for CASSPRQGRAKNIQYF.

The chain couples TRBV4-2 to TRBJ1-2; D is possibly TRBD1 (5 bases). This CDR3 has 15 amino acids. Germline V gene sequence: CDR1 LGHNA, CDR2 YNFKEQ. V dropped 0 bases and J dropped 2 bases, with 10 bases sitting between them. The CDR3: CASSQESRTNYGYTF. The DNA for the CDR3 is TGTGCCAGCAGCCAAGAGAGTAGGACAAACTATGGCTACACCTTC.

This clone is a singleton in its sample. This chain links TRBV19 with TRBJ2-3; 12 nucleotides match TRBD1. Germline loops: CDR1 LNHDA, CDR2 SQIVND (reference sequence). V shed 4 bases, J shed 4 bases, and the junction held 6 bases outside the gene matches. This CDR3 is built from 16 residues. As DNA, the CDR3 is TGTGCCAGTAGTAGTCCGGGACAGGGGGCATCAGATACGCAGTATTTT. The encoded protein is CASSSPGQGASDTQYF.

The rearrangement links TRBV5-1 to TRBJ2-3; D remains ambiguous. V was pared by 0 bases and J by 0 bases, with 5 bases between. This CDR3 has 14 residues. Germline loops: CDR1 SGHRS, CDR2 YFSETQ. The CDR3 DNA sequence: TGCGCCAGCAGCTTGGACTGGAGCACAGATACGCAGTATTTT. Protein: CASSLDWSTDTQYF. Combining the CDR3 with reference TRBV5-1 and TRBJ2-3 gives the whole variable domain KAGVTQTPRYLIKTRGQQVTLSCSPISGHRSVSWYQQTPGQGLQFLFEYFSETQRNKGNFPGRFSGRQFSNSRSEMNVSTLELGDSALYLCASSLDWSTDTQYFGPGTRLTVL.

The chain links TRBV6-1 to TRBJ2-5; D may be TRBD2 (6 bases). Per the germline V gene, CDR1 is MNHNS and CDR2 is SASEGT. The CDR3 runs 17 residues. The germline V and J ends were trimmed by 0 bases and 4 bases, with 18 bases remaining between them. In nucleotides, the CDR3 is TGTGCCAGCAGTGAAGCGGGGGGACTCAACCGCGGAGAGACCCAGTACTTC. Its translation: CASSEAGGLNRGETQYF.